The 31 T cell receptor beta chains given below trace back to one sample, sequenced in a study of cytomegalovirus exposure and HLA in healthy donors. The PCR contained 60 Vbeta and 13 Jbeta primers. Generated by immunoSEQ multiplex PCR, the TCRdb table keeps only in-frame clones and is missing some. Here the sample spans tens of thousands of clones, around 78% being singletons. The material sequenced was PBMCs. Receptors were obtained from a male donor in good health and CMV-seropositive.

Here the CDR3 DNA reads TGTGCCAGCAGGGGACAGGGGGCGCGGGAGCAGTACTTC. The encoded protein is CASRGQGAREQYF. The V and J genes are TRBV6-5 and TRBJ2-7; 12 positions match TRBD1. This CDR3 has 13 residues. V was pared by 6 bases and J by 7 bases, with 4 bases of the junction left unmatched. Germline assignment: CDR1 MNHEY and CDR2 SVGAGI.

The rearrangement joins TRBV19 to TRBJ2-2, with 7 bases identical to TRBD2. CDR3 length: 17 amino acids. Germline V gene lookup returns CDR1 LNHDA and CDR2 SQIVND (reference sequence). V was clipped by 5 bases and J by 0 bases; unmatched bases: 9. The CDR3 sequence: CASSPLGGRANTGELFF. The CDR3 DNA sequence: TGTGCCAGTAGTCCCTTGGGCGGGAGAGCGAACACCGGGGAGCTGTTTTTT. Together with reference TRBV19 and TRBJ2-2, the CDR3 gives the full variable domain: DGGITQSPKYLFRKEGQNVTLSCEQNLNHDAMYWYRQDPGQGLRLIYYSQIVNDFQKGDIAEGYSVSREKKESFPLTVTSAQKNPTAFYLCASSPLGGRANTGELFFGEGSRLTVL.

This clone showed up just a few times. The chain is built from TRBV10-3 and TRBJ1-1; 8 bases match TRBD1. Germline CDR1 ENHRY, CDR2 SYGVKD. This CDR3 has 16 amino acids. V lost 3 bases, J lost 1 base, and 7 bases stayed unmatched. The CDR3 sequence: CAISDVPGQANTEAFF. The DNA of the CDR3 is TGTGCCATCAGTGATGTCCCGGGACAGGCGAACACTGAAGCTTTCTTT.

The chain links TRBV29-1 to TRBJ2-3; TRBD2 matches at 8 bases. The CDR3 totals 14 residues. In germline, CDR1 is SQVTM, CDR2 ANQGSEA. V gave up 4 bases and J gave up 2 bases; unmatched junction bases: 5. In nucleotides, the CDR3 is TGCAGCGTTGCGGCGGGGGGAGTCACAGATACGCAGTATTTT. Its protein is CSVAAGGVTDTQYF.

The chain carries TRBV9 and TRBJ2-1; 10 nucleotides line up with TRBD1. The V gene's germline CDR1 is SGDLS and CDR2 YYNGEE. The length of the CDR3 is 15 residues. Trimming took 9 bases from V and 3 from J; bases not matched to a gene: 9. CDR3 protein: CATSEGTGVYNEQFF. Here the CDR3 DNA reads TGTGCCACCTCCGAGGGGACAGGGGTCTACAATGAGCAGTTCTTC.

This clone was seen only a few times. The chain has TRBV27 and TRBJ2-5, with D possibly being TRBD1 (7 bases). The end of the DNA aligns better with TRBJ2-7, so the J call may be wrong. Germline V gives CDR1 MNHEY, CDR2 SMNVEV (reference sequence). The CDR3 covers 13 residues. The CDR3: CASMDSGGHEQYF. The CDR3 coding sequence is TGTGCCAGCATGGACTCAGGGGGGCACGAGCAGTACTTC.

The CDR3 here is CASNYPGQRNEKLFF. Here the CDR3 DNA reads TGTGCCAGCAACTACCCGGGACAGAGAAATGAAAAACTGTTTTTT. The chain employs TRBV28 and TRBJ1-4, with 7 bases identical to TRBD1. Germline V CDR1 and CDR2: MDHEN, SYDVKM. Germline trimming cut 7 bases from V and 5 bases from J; bases unmatched to any gene: 10. This CDR3 spans 15 amino acids.

The V call is TRBV30, the J call TRBJ1-2; 10 bases line up with TRBD1. This CDR3 region has 13 residues. Germline V gene sequence: CDR1 GTSNPN, CDR2 SVGIG (reference sequence). J was trimmed by 2 bases and V by 8 bases; bases with no gene match: 5. This CDR3 reads CAARQGANYGYTF. The CDR3 region has the DNA TGTGCCGCCAGACAGGGGGCGAACTATGGCTACACCTTC. Together with reference TRBV30 and TRBJ1-2, the CDR3 gives the full variable domain: SQTIHQWPATLVQPVGSPLSLECTVEGTSNPNLYWYRQAAGRGLQLLFYSVGIGQISSEVPQNLSASRPQDRQFILSSKKLLLSDSGFYLCAARQGANYGYTFGSGTRLTVV.

This chain joins TRBV5-5 and TRBJ2-7, with a weak D call TRBD2 (5 bases). CDR1 and CDR2 (germline): SGHKS, YYEKEE (reference sequence). The V end was cut by 0 bases, the J end by 1 base, with 8 bases between. The CDR3 totals 14 residues. DNA of the CDR3: TGTGCCAGCAGCTTGGTACCGGGATCCTACGAGCAGTACTTC. Its translation is CASSLVPGSYEQYF.

The chain joins TRBV7-2 to TRBJ2-5; 10 bases map to TRBD1. This CDR3 is 15 amino acids long. V was clipped by 0 bases and J by 5 bases; unmatched bases: 3. CDR1 is SGHTA and CDR2 is FQGNSA in the germline V gene. As DNA, the CDR3 is TGTGCCAGCAGCTTAGCGGGACAGGGGTTGGAGACCCAGTACTTC. Translating gives CASSLAGQGLETQYF.

The rearrangement joins TRBV28 to TRBJ2-7, with 10 bases identical to TRBD1. Trimming at V came to 5 bases and at J to 2 bases, leaving 6 bases not matched to a gene. The CDR3 runs 15 residues. In germline, CDR1 is MDHEN, CDR2 SYDVKM. CDR3: CASSGNGQGAYEQYF. The CDR3 DNA is TGTGCCAGCAGTGGTAATGGACAGGGGGCCTACGAGCAGTACTTC.

This clone was observed a handful of times. The J gene is TRBJ2-7, the V gene TRBV29-1, with 8 bases identical to TRBD2. The CDR3 consists of 12 residues. Germline lookup yields CDR1 SQVTM and CDR2 ANQGSEA. V lost 5 bases, J lost 5 bases, and 5 bases stayed unmatched. Here the CDR3 reads CSVSAGVNEQYF. CDR3 DNA sequence: TGCAGCGTTTCAGCGGGAGTAAACGAGCAGTACTTC.

The rearrangement uses TRBV23-1 and TRBJ1-5; TRBD1 might be the D (5 bases). TRBV23-1 is an ORF, and what it does is uncertain. The CDR3 runs to 17 residues. Trimming stripped 2 bases from V and 1 base from J, with 15 bases between. The CDR3 region has the DNA TGCGCCAGCAGTCAAGAGCGGTTGGGGGGGAGCAATCAGCCCCAGCATTTT. It codes for CASSQERLGGSNQPQHF.

The chain links TRBV27 to TRBJ1-1, with TRBD1 as a possible D gene (6 bases). The CDR3 covers 13 residues. Germline V CDR1 and CDR2: MNHEY, SMNVEV (reference sequence). V shed 7 bases and J shed 3 bases, with 12 bases lying between them. CDR3 in DNA: TGTGCCAGCAACCAACAGGGCTACACTGAAGCTTTCTTT. Amino acid sequence: CASNQQGYTEAFF.

The chain employs TRBV30 and TRBJ1-1; D ambiguous. There are 15 residues in the CDR3. Germline CDR1 reads GTSNPN; CDR2 reads SVGIG (reference sequence). With 4 bases removed from V and 4 bases from J, the gap between germline ends came to 19 bases. CDR3 protein: CAWTTRARNGTEAFF. The DNA of the CDR3 is TGTGCCTGGACCACGAGAGCCCGAAACGGCACTGAAGCTTTCTTT.

This chain joins TRBV7-9 and TRBJ2-5, with D perhaps matching TRBD2 (6 bases). Trimming stripped 5 bases from V and 7 bases from J, with 20 bases between. Germline loops: CDR1 SEHNR, CDR2 FQNEAQ (reference sequence). The CDR3 is 15 residues long. This CDR3 is CASSGGEFRSGTQYF. CDR3 nucleotides: TGTGCCAGCAGCGGAGGGGAATTCAGGAGCGGGACCCAGTACTTC.

Here the CDR3 reads CASSQGTNNYGYTF. CDR3 DNA: TGTGCCAGCAGCCAAGGGACAAATAACTATGGCTACACCTTC. The chain has TRBV14 and TRBJ1-2, with a possible D match to TRBD1 (5 bases). In germline, CDR1 is SGHDN, CDR2 FVKESK. V gave up 1 base and J gave up 1 base, with 7 bases separating them. This CDR3 contains 14 residues.

V usage is TRBV7-9 and J usage is TRBJ2-2; 9 bases match TRBD1. Germline CDR1 SEHNR, CDR2 FQNEAQ (reference sequence). V trimming: 3 bases; J trimming: 1 base; junction bases outside the gene matches: 3. CDR3 length: 16 residues. The CDR3, as DNA: TGTGCCAGCAGCTTCAGGACAGGGGTGAACACCGGGGAGCTGTTTTTT. It yields the protein CASSFRTGVNTGELFF.

This CDR3 is CASSDTPGGSTDTQYF. For the CDR3, the DNA is TGTGCCAGCAGTGACACGCCCGGGGGTAGCACAGATACGCAGTATTTT. The V gene is TRBV6-4, the J gene TRBJ2-3, with TRBD2 as a possible D gene (6 bases). CDR3 size: 16 residues. V shed 2 bases and J shed 0 bases, with 12 bases lying between them. Germline CDR1 is MRHNA and CDR2 is SNTAGT.

The rearrangement uses TRBV30 and TRBJ2-2; the D gene is possibly TRBD1 (6 bases). V was pared by 6 bases and J by 4 bases, with 15 bases between. The germline V gene has CDR1 GTSNPN and CDR2 SVGIG (reference sequence). The CDR3 length is 14 residues. The DNA for the CDR3 is TGTGCCTGTTTTATAGGGGGTTTCACCGGGGAGCTGTTTTTT. As protein: CACFIGGFTGELFF.

The chain recombines TRBV18 with TRBJ1-2; D ambiguous. The CDR3 sequence is 16 residues long. V was cut by 4 bases and J by 1 base, with 16 bases left in between. Germline loops: CDR1 KGHSH, CDR2 LQKENI. The CDR3 loop reads CASSLIGDGSNYGYTF. CDR3 sequence (DNA): TGTGCCAGCTCACTAATCGGAGACGGGAGTAACTATGGCTACACCTTC.

The chain employs TRBV28 and TRBJ2-1; tentative D call: TRBD1 (6 bases). V lost 6 bases, J lost 3 bases, and 12 bases lay in between. This CDR3 has 14 residues. The germline CDR1 and CDR2 sequences are MDHEN and SYDVKM. The CDR3 protein is CASSTTGDYNEQFF. The CDR3 nucleotides read TGTGCCAGCAGCACGACAGGCGACTACAATGAGCAGTTCTTC.

The genes are TRBV6-1 and TRBJ1-6; 9 bases align to TRBD1. Germline loops: CDR1 MNHNS, CDR2 SASEGT. The V segment lost 0 bases and the J segment 10 bases; nucleotides outside the gene matches: 7. CDR3 length: 16 residues. The CDR3 region is CASSEATGGIRSPLHF. CDR3 coding DNA: TGTGCCAGCAGTGAAGCCACAGGGGGCATCCGGTCACCCCTCCACTTT.

The chain couples TRBV6-5 to TRBJ2-1; D unclear. The CDR3 is made up of 14 amino acids. The V gene lost 2 bases and the J gene lost 5 bases, with 10 bases spanning the gap. From germline, CDR1 is MNHEY and CDR2 SVGAGI. CDR3 loop: CASSYGSSHNEQFF. The DNA for the CDR3 is TGTGCCAGCAGTTACGGGTCTAGTCACAATGAGCAGTTCTTC.

The chain links TRBV19 to TRBJ2-2; 10 bases are shared with TRBD2. V gave up 6 bases and J gave up 3 bases; unmatched junction bases: 4. The CDR3 runs to 15 residues. CDR1 is LNHDA and CDR2 is SQIVND in the germline V gene (reference sequence). The CDR3 is CASRRAGGYTGELFF. The CDR3 DNA reads as TGTGCCAGTAGGAGAGCGGGAGGGTACACCGGGGAGCTGTTTTTT.

This chain uses TRBV7-2 with TRBJ1-5; D is possibly TRBD1 (6 bases). The length of the CDR3 is 13 residues. From germline, CDR1 is SGHTA and CDR2 FQGNSA. V was cut by 4 bases and J by 6 bases, with 10 bases left in between. DNA for the CDR3: TGTGCCAGCAGCTCCCTCAGGGGTCAGCCCCAGCATTTT. It specifies CASSSLRGQPQHF.

The CDR3 region is CASSLEWLDYSTTDTQYF. For the CDR3, the DNA is TGTGCCAGCAGCTTAGAGTGGCTGGACTACTCAACCACAGATACGCAGTATTTT. The chain carries TRBV7-2 and TRBJ2-3, with D tentatively TRBD2 (6 bases). Trimming took off 1 base at V and 2 bases at J, with 19 bases between the two ends. CDR3 size: 18 residues. Germline values: CDR1 SGHTA, CDR2 FQGNSA. The full variable domain, in which reference TRBV7-2 and TRBJ2-3 provide the parts outside the CDR3, is GAGVSQSPSNKVTEKGKDVELRCDPISGHTALYWYRQSLGQGLEFLIYFQGNSAPDKSGLPSDRFSAERTGGSVSTLTIQRTQQEDSAVYLCASSLEWLDYSTTDTQYFGPGTRLTVL.

The chain links TRBV11-2 to TRBJ2-7, with D unresolved. CDR1 is SGHAT, CDR2 FQNNGV, per germline. The V and J ends lost 5 bases and 1 base respectively, with 9 bases between them. The CDR3 length is 13 residues. The chain's CDR3 is CASSKALSYEQYF. CDR3 nucleotides: TGTGCCAGCAGCAAAGCACTTTCCTACGAGCAGTACTTC.

The chain recombines TRBV27 with TRBJ2-7; 8 bases are a match to TRBD2. With 6 bases clipped from V and 4 bases from J, the junction kept 8 bases outside the gene matches. This CDR3 is built from 14 residues. Germline CDR1 is MNHEY and CDR2 is SMNVEV (reference sequence). CDR3 DNA sequence: TGTGCCAGCAGGATGGGACTAGTCGGGTACGAGCAGTACTTC. It yields the protein CASRMGLVGYEQYF.

In its sample, this clone was seen once. This chain uses TRBV18 with TRBJ1-1; 7 bases fit TRBD1. This CDR3 has 14 residues. The germline V gene encodes CDR1 KGHSH and CDR2 LQKENI. V dropped 6 bases and J dropped 3; count of bases not matched to a gene: 7. The CDR3 region is CASSSGTVYTEAFF. The CDR3 DNA is TGTGCCAGCTCCTCCGGGACAGTTTACACTGAAGCTTTCTTT.

This rearrangement joins TRBV6-1 to TRBJ2-3, with TRBD2 identical over 12 bases. V lost 0 bases, J lost 0 bases, and 4 bases stayed unmatched. Germline V gene lookup returns CDR1 MNHNS and CDR2 SASEGT. The CDR3 extends over 18 amino acids. CDR3 amino acids: CASSEALAGGPSTDTQYF. The CDR3 nucleotides read TGTGCCAGCAGTGAAGCGCTAGCGGGGGGGCCTAGCACAGATACGCAGTATTTT.